These T cell receptor beta chains were read from a single sample in a study of blood T cell repertoires in COVID-19. TCRdb's table, derived via immunoSEQ multiplex PCR, lists solely in-frame clones and lacks some. This sample has 130,000 to 150,000 clones, with about 87% found just once. The sequenced sample consisted of peripheral blood. These receptor sequences come from a woman in her 50s with active or convalescent COVID-19. CDR3s include the opening cysteine and the closing phenylalanine or tryptophan. The order of the fields is J gene, clone size, V gene, D gene, CDR3 protein, CDR3 DNA. A D gene is named only where the DNA matches it firmly. A row's size may be missing; if present it is once, few, many or a size class.

J gene: TRBJ1-2; clone size: -; V gene: TRBV29-1; D gene: TRBD1; CDR3 protein: CSVTGTGAYGYTF; CDR3 DNA: TGCAGCGTTACAGGGACAGGGGCCTATGGCTACACCTTC
J gene: TRBJ2-1; clone size: -; V gene: TRBV4-1; D gene: -; CDR3 protein: CASSQDTRSIGNEQFF; CDR3 DNA: TGCGCCAGCAGCCAAGATACAAGGAGTATTGGGAATGAGCAGTTCTTC
J gene: TRBJ1-1; clone size: -; V gene: TRBV11-2; D gene: -; CDR3 protein: CASSLVGSTEAFF; CDR3 DNA: TGTGCCAGCAGCTTAGTCGGGTCCACTGAAGCTTTCTTT
J gene: TRBJ2-1; clone size: once; V gene: TRBV4-3; D gene: -; CDR3 protein: CASSQAQGGRGEQFF; CDR3 DNA: TGCGCCAGCAGCCAAGCGCAAGGAGGCCGTGGTGAGCAGTTCTTC
J gene: TRBJ1-2; clone size: -; V gene: TRBV29-1; D gene: TRBD1; CDR3 protein: CSVVDRGYYGYTF; CDR3 DNA: TGCAGCGTTGTAGACAGGGGATACTATGGCTACACCTTC
J gene: TRBJ2-7; clone size: few; V gene: TRBV21-1; D gene: -; CDR3 protein: CASSARDRGYEQYF; CDR3 DNA: TGTGCCAGCAGCGCCCGGGACAGGGGCTACGAGCAGTACTTC
J gene: TRBJ1-2; clone size: -; V gene: TRBV2; D gene: TRBD1; CDR3 protein: CASSGWDRGYGYTF; CDR3 DNA: TGTGCCAGCAGTGGCTGGGACAGGGGTTATGGCTACACCTTC
J gene: TRBJ1-6; clone size: -; V gene: TRBV30; D gene: -; CDR3 protein: CAWSVQRDSPLHF; CDR3 DNA: TGTGCCTGGAGTGTACAGAGGGATTCACCCCTCCACTTT
J gene: TRBJ2-5; clone size: -; V gene: TRBV5-8; D gene: TRBD1; CDR3 protein: CASSRGQGMETQYF; CDR3 DNA: TGTGCCAGCAGCCGAGGACAGGGGATGGAGACCCAGTACTTC
J gene: TRBJ2-7; clone size: -; V gene: TRBV2; D gene: TRBD2; CDR3 protein: CASRAGTSIYEQYF; CDR3 DNA: TGTGCCAGCCGTGCCGGGACTAGCATCTACGAGCAGTACTTC
J gene: TRBJ1-5; clone size: -; V gene: TRBV6-2/TRBV6-3; D gene: TRBD1; CDR3 protein: CASSRTGGNQPQHF; CDR3 DNA: TGTGCCAGCAGCAGGACAGGGGGCAATCAGCCCCAGCATTTT
J gene: TRBJ1-5; clone size: few; V gene: TRBV3-1/TRBV3-2; D gene: -; CDR3 protein: CASSQEIQGGNQPQHF; CDR3 DNA: TGTGCCAGCAGCCAAGAAATCCAGGGAGGAAATCAGCCCCAGCATTTT
J gene: TRBJ2-5; clone size: -; V gene: TRBV18; D gene: TRBD2; CDR3 protein: CASSPTRLAGETQYF; CDR3 DNA: TGTGCCAGCTCACCCACCCGATTAGCGGGAGAGACCCAGTACTTC
J gene: TRBJ1-2; clone size: -; V gene: TRBV5-1; D gene: TRBD1; CDR3 protein: CASSLQGQGHYGYTF; CDR3 DNA: TGCGCCAGCAGCCTCCAGGGACAGGGGCACTATGGCTACACCTTC
J gene: TRBJ2-3; clone size: -; V gene: TRBV4-3; D gene: -; CDR3 protein: CASSQDSVSDTQYF; CDR3 DNA: TGCGCCAGCAGCCAAGATTCCGTGTCCGATACGCAGTATTTT
J gene: TRBJ1-2; clone size: many; V gene: TRBV5-1; D gene: TRBD1; CDR3 protein: CASSGNTGTGIDYGYTF; CDR3 DNA: TGCGCCAGCAGCGGGAATACCGGGACAGGGATTGATTATGGCTACACCTTC
J gene: TRBJ2-1; clone size: -; V gene: TRBV4-1; D gene: TRBD2; CDR3 protein: CASSQGGLAGGRYNEQFF; CDR3 DNA: TGCGCCAGCAGCCAAGGGGGACTAGCGGGGGGAAGATACAATGAGCAGTTCTTC
J gene: TRBJ2-7; clone size: -; V gene: TRBV6-6; D gene: TRBD1; CDR3 protein: CASRRDRVHEQYF; CDR3 DNA: TGTGCCAGCAGGCGGGACAGGGTACACGAGCAGTACTTC
J gene: TRBJ2-1; clone size: -; V gene: TRBV7-2; D gene: TRBD2; CDR3 protein: CASSSLMAGDSYNEQFF; CDR3 DNA: TGTGCCAGCAGCTCCCTAATGGCGGGGGACTCCTACAATGAGCAGTTCTTC
J gene: TRBJ2-7; clone size: -; V gene: TRBV13; D gene: TRBD2; CDR3 protein: CASSFTSGSGEQYF; CDR3 DNA: TGTGCCAGCAGTTTCACTAGCGGGAGTGGCGAGCAGTACTTC
J gene: TRBJ1-2; clone size: once; V gene: TRBV19; D gene: -; CDR3 protein: CASSISREYGYTF; CDR3 DNA: TGTGCCAGTAGTATTTCCAGGGAATATGGCTACACCTTC
J gene: TRBJ2-5; clone size: once; V gene: TRBV18; D gene: -; CDR3 protein: CASSPSGMETQYF; CDR3 DNA: TGTGCCAGCTCACCCTCAGGGATGGAGACCCAGTACTTC
J gene: TRBJ1-1; clone size: -; V gene: TRBV7-9; D gene: TRBD1; CDR3 protein: CASSPTGTGAMNTEAFF; CDR3 DNA: TGTGCCAGCAGCCCTACAGGTACAGGGGCAATGAACACTGAAGCTTTCTTT
J gene: TRBJ2-1; clone size: -; V gene: TRBV4-1; D gene: TRBD2; CDR3 protein: CASSQPTSGVNEQFF; CDR3 DNA: TGCGCCAGCAGCCAACCGACTAGCGGGGTCAATGAGCAGTTCTTC
J gene: TRBJ1-2; clone size: -; V gene: TRBV7-2; D gene: TRBD1; CDR3 protein: CASSLSLIGTGNNYGYTF; CDR3 DNA: TGTGCCAGCAGCTTATCCCTAATCGGGACAGGAAATAACTATGGCTACACCTTC
J gene: TRBJ2-5; clone size: -; V gene: TRBV7-3; D gene: TRBD1; CDR3 protein: CASSLNNRQGQETQYF; CDR3 DNA: TGTGCCAGCAGTCTTAACAACCGACAGGGCCAAGAGACCCAGTACTTC
J gene: TRBJ1-1; clone size: -; V gene: TRBV7-9; D gene: -; CDR3 protein: CASSLAQGNTEAFF; CDR3 DNA: TGTGCCAGCAGCTTAGCGCAGGGTAACACTGAAGCTTTCTTT
J gene: TRBJ1-5; clone size: -; V gene: TRBV18; D gene: TRBD1; CDR3 protein: CASSSGQGLEPQHF; CDR3 DNA: TGTGCCAGCTCATCCGGACAGGGATTAGAGCCCCAGCATTTT